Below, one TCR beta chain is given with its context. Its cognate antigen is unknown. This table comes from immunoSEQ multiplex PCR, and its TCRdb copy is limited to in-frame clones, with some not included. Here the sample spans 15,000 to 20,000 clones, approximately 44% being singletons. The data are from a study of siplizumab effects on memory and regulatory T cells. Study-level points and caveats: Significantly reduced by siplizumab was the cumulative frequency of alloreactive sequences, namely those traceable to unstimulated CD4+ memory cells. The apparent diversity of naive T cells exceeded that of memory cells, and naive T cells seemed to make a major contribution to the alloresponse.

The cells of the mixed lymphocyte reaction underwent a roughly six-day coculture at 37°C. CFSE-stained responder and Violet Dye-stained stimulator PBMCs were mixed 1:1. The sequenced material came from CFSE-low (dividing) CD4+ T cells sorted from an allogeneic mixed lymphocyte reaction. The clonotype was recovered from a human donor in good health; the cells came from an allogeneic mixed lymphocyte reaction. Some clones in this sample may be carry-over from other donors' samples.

CDR3 coding DNA: TGTGCCACCAGCAGAGATAAGAGCATTTCCTACGAGCAGTACTTC. Translation gives CATSRDKSISYEQYF. The V gene is TRBV15, the J gene TRBJ2-7; D is ambiguous. The CDR3 is 15 amino acids. Germline V lookup: CDR1 LNHNV, CDR2 YYDKDF (reference sequence). V was clipped by 0 bases and J by 1 base, with 10 bases between them.